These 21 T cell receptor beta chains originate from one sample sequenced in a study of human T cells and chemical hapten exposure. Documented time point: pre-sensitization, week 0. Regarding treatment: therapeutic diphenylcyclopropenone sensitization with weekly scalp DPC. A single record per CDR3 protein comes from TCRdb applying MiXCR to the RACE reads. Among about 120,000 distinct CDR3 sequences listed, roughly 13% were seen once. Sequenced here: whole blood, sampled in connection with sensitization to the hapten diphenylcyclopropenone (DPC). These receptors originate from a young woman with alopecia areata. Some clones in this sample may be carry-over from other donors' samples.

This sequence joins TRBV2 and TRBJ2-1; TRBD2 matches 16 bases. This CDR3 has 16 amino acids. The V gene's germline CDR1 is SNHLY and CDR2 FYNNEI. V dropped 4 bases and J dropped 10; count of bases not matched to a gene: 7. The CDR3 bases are TGTGCCAGCAGTGGAGGGACTAGCGGGGGGGCCCGGGAGCAGTTCTTC. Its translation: CASSGGTSGGAREQFF.

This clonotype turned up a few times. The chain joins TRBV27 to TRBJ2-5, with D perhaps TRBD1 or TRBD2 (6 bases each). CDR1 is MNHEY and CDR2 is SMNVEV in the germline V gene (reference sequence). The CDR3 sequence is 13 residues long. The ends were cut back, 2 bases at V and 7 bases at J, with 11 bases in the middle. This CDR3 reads CASSLGGLGTQYF. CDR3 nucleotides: TGTGCCAGCAGTTTAGGGGGGCTGGGGACCCAGTACTTC.

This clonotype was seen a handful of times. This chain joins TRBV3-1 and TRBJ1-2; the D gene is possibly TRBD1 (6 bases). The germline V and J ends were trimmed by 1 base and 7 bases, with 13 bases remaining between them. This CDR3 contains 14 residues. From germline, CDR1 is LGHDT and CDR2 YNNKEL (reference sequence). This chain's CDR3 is CASSQGAGAPGYTF. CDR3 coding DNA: TGTGCCAGCAGCCAAGGGGCGGGGGCGCCTGGCTACACCTTC. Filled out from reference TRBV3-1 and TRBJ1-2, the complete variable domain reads DTAVSQTPKYLVTQMGNDKSIKCEQNLGHDTMYWYKQDSKKFLKIMFSYNNKELIINETVPNRFSPKSPDKAHLNLHINSLELGDSAVYFCASSQGAGAPGYTFGSGTRLTVV.

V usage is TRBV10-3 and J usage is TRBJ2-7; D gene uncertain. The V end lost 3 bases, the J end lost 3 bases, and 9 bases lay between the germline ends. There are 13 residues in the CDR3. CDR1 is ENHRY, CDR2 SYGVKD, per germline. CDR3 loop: CAISEGQLYEQYF. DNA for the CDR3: TGTGCCATCAGTGAAGGGCAGCTCTACGAGCAGTACTTC.

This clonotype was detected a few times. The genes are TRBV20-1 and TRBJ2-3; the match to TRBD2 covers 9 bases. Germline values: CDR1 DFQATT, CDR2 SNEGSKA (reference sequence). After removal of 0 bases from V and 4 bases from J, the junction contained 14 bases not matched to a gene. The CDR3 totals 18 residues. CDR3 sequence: CSARDFSGGGGAPDTQYF. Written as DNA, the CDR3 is TGCAGTGCTAGAGACTTCTCTGGCGGCGGGGGGGCCCCAGATACGCAGTATTTT.

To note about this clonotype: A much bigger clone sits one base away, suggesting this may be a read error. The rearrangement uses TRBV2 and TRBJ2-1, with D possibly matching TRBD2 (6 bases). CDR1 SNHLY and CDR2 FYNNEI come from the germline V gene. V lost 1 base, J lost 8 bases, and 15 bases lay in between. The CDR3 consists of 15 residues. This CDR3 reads CASSEVGTSKDEQFF. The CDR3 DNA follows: TGTGCCAGCAGTGAAGTGGGTACTAGCAAGGATGAGCAGTTCTTC.

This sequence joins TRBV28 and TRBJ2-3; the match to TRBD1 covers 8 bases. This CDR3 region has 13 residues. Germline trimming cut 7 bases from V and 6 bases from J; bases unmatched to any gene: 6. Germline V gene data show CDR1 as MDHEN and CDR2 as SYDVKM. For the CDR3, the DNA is TGTGCCAGCACTAGGACAGGGTTGGATACGCAGTATTTT. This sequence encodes CASTRTGLDTQYF. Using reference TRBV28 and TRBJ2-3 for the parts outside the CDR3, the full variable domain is DVKVTQSSRYLVKRTGEKVFLECVQDMDHENMFWYRQDPGLGLRLIYFSYDVKMKEKGDIPEGYSVSREKKERFSLILESASTNQTSMYLCASTRTGLDTQYFGPGTRLTVL.

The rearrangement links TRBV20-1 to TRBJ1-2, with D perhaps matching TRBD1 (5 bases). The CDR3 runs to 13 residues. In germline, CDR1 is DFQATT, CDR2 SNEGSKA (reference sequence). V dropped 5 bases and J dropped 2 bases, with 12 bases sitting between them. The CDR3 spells CSAGTPPNYGYTF. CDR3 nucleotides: TGCAGTGCTGGGACTCCACCCAACTATGGCTACACCTTC.

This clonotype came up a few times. The CDR3 DNA follows: TGTGCCAGCAGTTACCCCGCGGGGGGGACAGATACGCAGTATTTT. It translates to CASSYPAGGTDTQYF. The rearrangement links TRBV6-6 to TRBJ2-3, with TRBD2 matching over 9 bases. The CDR3 is made up of 15 amino acids. Germline V CDR1 and CDR2: MNHNY, SVGAGI (reference sequence). The junction had 3 bases not matched to a gene; V was cut back by 2 bases and J by 3 bases.

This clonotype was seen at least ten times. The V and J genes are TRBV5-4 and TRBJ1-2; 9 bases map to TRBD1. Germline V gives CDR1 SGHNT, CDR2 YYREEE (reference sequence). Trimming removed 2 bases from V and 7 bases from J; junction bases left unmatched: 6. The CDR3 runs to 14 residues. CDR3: CASSFLQGARGYTF. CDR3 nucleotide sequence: TGTGCCAGCAGCTTCCTACAGGGGGCGCGTGGCTACACCTTC.

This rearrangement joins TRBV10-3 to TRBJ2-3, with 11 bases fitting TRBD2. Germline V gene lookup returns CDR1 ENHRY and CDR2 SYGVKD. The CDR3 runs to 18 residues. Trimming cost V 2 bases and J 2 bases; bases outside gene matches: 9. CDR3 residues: CAISEGPSGGPLTDTQYF. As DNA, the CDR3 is TGTGCCATCAGTGAGGGCCCTAGCGGGGGGCCCCTCACAGATACGCAGTATTTT.

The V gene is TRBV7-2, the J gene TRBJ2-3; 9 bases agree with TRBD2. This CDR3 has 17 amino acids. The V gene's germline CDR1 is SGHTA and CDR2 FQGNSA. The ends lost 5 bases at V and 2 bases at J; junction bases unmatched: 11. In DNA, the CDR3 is TGTGCCAGCAGCCCCCGGCGAGCGGGGGGACTCACAGATACGCAGTATTTT. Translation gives CASSPRRAGGLTDTQYF.

The CDR3 DNA follows: TGCGCCAGCAGCCATCGGTGGGGCGCTAGCACAGATACGCAGTATTTT. Translation: CASSHRWGASTDTQYF. The chain couples TRBV4-3 to TRBJ2-3, with TRBD1 as a possible D gene (5 bases). Germline V gives CDR1 LGHNA, CDR2 YSLEER. Trimming left V 3 bases short and J 0 bases short, with 13 bases between. The length of the CDR3 is 16 residues.

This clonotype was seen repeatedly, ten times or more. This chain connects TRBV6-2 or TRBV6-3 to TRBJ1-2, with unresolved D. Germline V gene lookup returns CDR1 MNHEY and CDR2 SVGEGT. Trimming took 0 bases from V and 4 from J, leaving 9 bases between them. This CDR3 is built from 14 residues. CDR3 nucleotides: TGTGCCAGCAGTTACTCGAGCAAATCCTATGGCTACACCTTC. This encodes CASSYSSKSYGYTF.

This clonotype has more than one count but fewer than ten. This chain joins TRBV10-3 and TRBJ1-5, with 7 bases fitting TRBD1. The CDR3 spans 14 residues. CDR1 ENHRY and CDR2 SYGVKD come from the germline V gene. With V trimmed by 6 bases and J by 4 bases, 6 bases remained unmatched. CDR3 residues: CAISSQGTNQPQHF. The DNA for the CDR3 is TGTGCCATCAGCTCACAGGGGACGAATCAGCCCCAGCATTTT.

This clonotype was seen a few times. CDR3 nucleotides: TGTGCCAGCAGAGGACAGGGGACAGGGGCCAACGTCCTGACTTTC. The encoded protein is CASRGQGTGANVLTF. The genes are TRBV14 and TRBJ2-6; 9 bases align to TRBD1. V lost 6 bases, J lost 4 bases, and 4 bases stayed unmatched. From germline, CDR1 is SGHDN and CDR2 FVKESK. This CDR3 has 15 amino acids. The full variable domain, completed using reference TRBV14 and TRBJ2-6, is EAGVTQFPSHSVIEKGQTVTLRCDPISGHDNLYWYRRVMGKEIKFLLHFVKESKQDESGMPNNRFLAERTGGTYSTLKVQPAELEDSGVYFCASRGQGTGANVLTFGAGSRLTVL.

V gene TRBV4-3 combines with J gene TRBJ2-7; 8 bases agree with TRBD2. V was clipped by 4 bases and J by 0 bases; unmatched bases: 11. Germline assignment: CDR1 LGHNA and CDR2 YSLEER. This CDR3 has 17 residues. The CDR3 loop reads CASSPTPSGGASYEQYF. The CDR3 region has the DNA TGCGCCAGCAGCCCCACACCTTCCGGGGGGGCCTCCTACGAGCAGTACTTC.

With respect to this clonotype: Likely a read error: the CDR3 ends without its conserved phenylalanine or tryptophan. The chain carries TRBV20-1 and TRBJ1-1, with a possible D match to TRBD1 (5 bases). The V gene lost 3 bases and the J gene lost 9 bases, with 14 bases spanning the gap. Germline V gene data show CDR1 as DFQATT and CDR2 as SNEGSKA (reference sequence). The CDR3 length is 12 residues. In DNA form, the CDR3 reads TGCAGTGCTAGGGGGCAGGGTATGAAAGCTTTCTAT. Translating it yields CSARGQGMKAFY.

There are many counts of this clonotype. CDR3 sequence: CASSERRTGTGPEKLFF. Here the CDR3 DNA reads TGCGCCAGCAGTGAGCGACGCACCGGGACAGGGCCTGAAAAACTGTTTTTT. The rearrangement joins TRBV10-2 to TRBJ1-4, with 9 positions matching TRBD1. CDR3 length equals 17 residues. Germline V gene lookup returns CDR1 WSHSY and CDR2 SAAADI. V lost 2 bases to trimming and J lost 7 bases; unmatched junction nucleotides: 11.

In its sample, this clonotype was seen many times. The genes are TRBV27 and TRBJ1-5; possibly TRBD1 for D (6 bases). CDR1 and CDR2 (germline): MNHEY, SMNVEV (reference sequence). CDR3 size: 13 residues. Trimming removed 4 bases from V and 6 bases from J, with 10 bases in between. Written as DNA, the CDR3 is TGTGCCAGCAGTTATCAGGGGAGTCAGCCCCAGCATTTT. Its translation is CASSYQGSQPQHF.

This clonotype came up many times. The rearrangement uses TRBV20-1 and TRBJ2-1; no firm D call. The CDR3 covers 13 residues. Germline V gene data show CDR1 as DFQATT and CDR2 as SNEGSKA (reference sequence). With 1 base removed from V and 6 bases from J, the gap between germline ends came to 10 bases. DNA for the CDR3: TGCAGTGCTAGAGGATTCGACACCAATGAGCAGTTCTTC. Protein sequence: CSARGFDTNEQFF.